Shown below are 3 T cell receptor beta chains from a single sample sequenced in a study of T-cell reconstitution after alpha-beta-depleted transplantation in children. It was with unique molecular identifiers that the TCRbeta library was prepared. TCRdb re-analysed the PCR reads in MiXCR, keeping a single row per CDR3 protein. The sample consists of more than 500,000 distinct CDR3 sequences, roughly 10% of them appearing once. The starting material was PBMCs, mostly from graft donor cells, obtained 180 days after TCRalphabeta/CD19-depleted stem cell transplant. The receptor source for this set is a female patient aged 2-15 years who had a stem cell transplant for aplastic anemia, so the T cells may come from the graft donor.

This chain connects TRBV15 to TRBJ1-3; possible D gene TRBD1, 5 bases. Germline-derived CDR1 and CDR2 are LNHNV and YYDKDF (reference sequence). V was pared by 5 bases and J by 0 bases, with 14 bases between. This CDR3 has 16 residues. The CDR3, as DNA: TGTGCCACCAGCCGCCGGGACGGAAGCTCTGGAAACACCATATATTTT. It yields the protein CATSRRDGSSGNTIYF.

The J gene is TRBJ2-7, the V gene TRBV7-9, with D hard to call. Per the germline V gene, CDR1 is SEHNR and CDR2 is FQNEAQ (reference sequence). V was trimmed by 2 bases and J by 7 bases, leaving 9 bases between them. The CDR3 is 12 residues long. The CDR3 reads CASSLSEQEQYV. The CDR3 DNA sequence: TGTGCCAGCAGCTTATCGGAGCAGGAGCAGTACGTC.

The rearrangement links TRBV7-9 to TRBJ2-1, with D uncertain. The CDR3 is 17 amino acids. CDR1 is SEHNR, CDR2 FQNEAQ, per germline (reference sequence). The V and J ends lost 1 base and 3 bases respectively, with 16 bases between them. CDR3 sequence (DNA): TGTGCCAGCAGCTTAGACCTGACCCCCCGGCTCTACAATGAGCAGTTCTTC. This encodes CASSLDLTPRLYNEQFF.